A single sample gave rise to the 13 T cell receptor beta chains below, sequenced in a study of T cell repertoires in cytomegalovirus infection. Using its own MiXCR run on the reads, TCRdb lists one record per CDR3 protein. The sample shows 350,000 to 450,000 distinct CDR3 sequences, about a sixth of them seen only once. The sequencing input was PBMCs. All receptors derive from a human donor in good health (CMV status not recorded). Some clones in this sample may be carry-over from other donors' samples.

This clonotype was observed at least ten times. The chain joins TRBV6-2 or TRBV6-3 to TRBJ2-1; 7 bases match TRBD2. CDR1 is MNHEY and CDR2 is SVGEGT in the germline V gene. This CDR3 region has 15 residues. Trimming removed 7 bases from V and 0 bases from J; junction bases left unmatched: 6. The CDR3 nucleotides read TGTGCCAGCACCCCTGGGGGGGACTCCTACAATGAGCAGTTCTTC. It is translated as CASTPGGDSYNEQFF.

This clonotype was seen a handful of times. The chain combines TRBV7-8 with TRBJ1-3; D perhaps matches TRBD1 (6 bases). Germline V gene lookup returns CDR1 SGHVS and CDR2 FQNEAQ. Trimming cost V 4 bases and J 4 bases, with 11 bases left between them. CDR3 length: 14 residues. In DNA, the CDR3 is TGTGCCAGCAGCTCGGACAGATCCGGAAACACCATATATTTT. Its protein is CASSSDRSGNTIYF.

This clonotype has a handful of counts. The V and J genes are TRBV5-1 and TRBJ2-6, with D uncertain. Germline CDR1 SGHRS, CDR2 YFSETQ. Deletions cut 3 bases from V and 0 bases from J, with 7 bases between. The CDR3 is made up of 15 amino acids. The CDR3 DNA sequence: TGCGCCAGCAGCTCTCCGGGCTCTGGGGCCAACGTCCTGACTTTC. Protein: CASSSPGSGANVLTF.

CDR3 region: CASQSTGWEKLFF. CDR3 bases: TGTGCCAGCCAATCGACAGGGTGGGAAAAACTGTTTTTT. This chain connects TRBV12-3 or TRBV12-4 to TRBJ1-4; 7 bases line up with TRBD1. J was trimmed by 8 bases and V by 8 bases; bases with no gene match: 8. This CDR3 has 13 residues.

V usage is TRBV12-3 or TRBV12-4 and J usage is TRBJ2-7; the D gene is possibly TRBD2 (5 bases). Trimming took 3 bases from V and 9 from J, leaving 12 bases between them. The CDR3 sequence is 12 residues long. The CDR3 loop is CASSFWTAGQYF. CDR3 DNA: TGTGCCAGCAGTTTTTGGACGGCGGGGCAGTACTTC.

The V gene is TRBV7-9, the J gene TRBJ2-7; 10 nucleotides align to TRBD1. The V segment lost 5 bases and the J segment 3 bases; nucleotides outside the gene matches: 4. CDR3 length: 14 amino acids. Germline CDR1 is SEHNR and CDR2 is FQNEAQ (reference sequence). The CDR3 region is CASSHRTGGYEQYF. CDR3 coding DNA: TGTGCCAGCAGCCATCGGACAGGGGGCTACGAGCAGTACTTC.

This clonotype was counted at least ten times. The V gene is TRBV7-2, the J gene TRBJ2-1, with TRBD2 identical over 14 bases. The CDR3 sequence is 16 residues long. CDR1 and CDR2 from the germline V gene are SGHTA and FQGNSA. V was pared by 5 bases and J by 10 bases, with 10 bases of the junction left unmatched. The DNA for the CDR3 is TGTGCCAGCAGCCAAACCGGGACTAGCGGGAGTTGGGAGCAGTTCTTC. Protein: CASSQTGTSGSWEQFF.

This clonotype was seen repeatedly, ten times or more. CDR3 residues: CATSPGDNEQFF. DNA of the CDR3: TGTGCCACATCCCCGGGAGACAATGAGCAGTTCTTC. The chain is built from TRBV6-1 and TRBJ2-1; perhaps TRBD2 as D (6 bases). CDR1 is MNHNS, CDR2 SASEGT, per germline. The V end lost 10 bases, the J end lost 5 bases, and 12 bases lay between the germline ends. This CDR3 region has 12 residues.

There are a few counts of this clonotype. The chain carries TRBV7-9 and TRBJ2-3; D might be TRBD1 (5 bases). Deletions cut 5 bases from V and 4 bases from J, with 13 bases between. This CDR3 has 14 amino acids. CDR1 is SEHNR and CDR2 is FQNEAQ in the germline V gene (reference sequence). DNA of the CDR3: TGTGCCAGCAGCGACGATGGGGCCTCAGATACGCAGTATTTT. It specifies CASSDDGASDTQYF.

Ten or more counts support this clonotype. The chain combines TRBV6-1 with TRBJ1-3, with 7 bases matching TRBD1. The CDR3 is 16 residues long. Germline assignment: CDR1 MNHNS and CDR2 SASEGT. Trimming cost V 6 bases and J 2 bases; bases outside gene matches: 10. The CDR3 is CASSSTTGAAGNTIYF. CDR3 DNA sequence: TGTGCCAGCAGCAGCACTACAGGGGCGGCTGGAAACACCATATATTTT.

The V gene is TRBV14, the J gene TRBJ1-1; D is uncertain. Germline CDR1 and CDR2: SGHDN and FVKESK. Trimming took off 5 bases at V and 4 bases at J, with 14 bases between the two ends. The CDR3 length is 14 residues. The DNA of the CDR3 is TGTGCCAGCAGCTACCAAAACGAGGTCACTGAAGCTTTCTTT. Protein: CASSYQNEVTEAFF. The complete variable domain, with remaining parts taken from reference TRBV14 and TRBJ1-1, reads EAGVTQFPSHSVIEKGQTVTLRCDPISGHDNLYWYRRVMGKEIKFLLHFVKESKQDESGMPNNRFLAERTGGTYSTLKVQPAELEDSGVYFCASSYQNEVTEAFFGQGTRLTVV.

The gene calls are TRBV5-1 and TRBJ1-5, with TRBD1 matching 7 bases. V lost 4 bases, J lost 3 bases, and 7 bases stayed unmatched. In germline, CDR1 is SGHRS, CDR2 YFSETQ. The CDR3 is made up of 15 amino acids. Here the CDR3 reads CASSLGTAANQPQHF. CDR3 in DNA: TGCGCCAGCAGCCTCGGGACAGCTGCCAATCAGCCCCAGCATTTT.

This clonotype was counted between two and nine times. This chain connects TRBV7-2 to TRBJ2-3; D not certain. Looked up from germline, CDR1 is SGHTA and CDR2 is FQGNSA. V lost 0 bases to trimming and J lost 6 bases, with 7 bases between them. CDR3 length: 13 amino acids. Written as DNA, the CDR3 is TGTGCCAGCAGCTTAGCGCGTCCGGATACGCAGTATTTT. It specifies CASSLARPDTQYF. The full variable domain, its missing parts supplied by reference TRBV7-2 and TRBJ2-3, is GAGVSQSPSNKVTEKGKDVELRCDPISGHTALYWYRQSLGQGLEFLIYFQGNSAPDKSGLPSDRFSAERTGGSVSTLTIQRTQQEDSAVYLCASSLARPDTQYFGPGTRLTVL.